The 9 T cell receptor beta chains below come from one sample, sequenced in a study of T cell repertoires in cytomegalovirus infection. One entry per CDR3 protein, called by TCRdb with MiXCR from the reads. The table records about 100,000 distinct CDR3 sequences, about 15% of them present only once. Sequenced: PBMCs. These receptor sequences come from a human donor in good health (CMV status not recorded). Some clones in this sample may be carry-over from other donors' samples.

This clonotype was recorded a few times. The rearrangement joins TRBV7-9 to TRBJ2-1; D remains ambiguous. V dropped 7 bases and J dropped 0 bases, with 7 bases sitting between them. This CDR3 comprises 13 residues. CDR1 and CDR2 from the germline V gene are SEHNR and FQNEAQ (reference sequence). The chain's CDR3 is CASMGSSYNEQFF. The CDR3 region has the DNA TGTGCCAGCATGGGCAGCTCCTACAATGAGCAGTTCTTC.

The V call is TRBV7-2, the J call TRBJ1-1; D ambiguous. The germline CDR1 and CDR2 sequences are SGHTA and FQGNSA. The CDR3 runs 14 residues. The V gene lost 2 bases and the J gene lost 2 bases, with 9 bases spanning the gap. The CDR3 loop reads CASSLLGSNTEAFF. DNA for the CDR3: TGTGCCAGCAGCTTATTGGGCAGTAACACTGAAGCTTTCTTT.

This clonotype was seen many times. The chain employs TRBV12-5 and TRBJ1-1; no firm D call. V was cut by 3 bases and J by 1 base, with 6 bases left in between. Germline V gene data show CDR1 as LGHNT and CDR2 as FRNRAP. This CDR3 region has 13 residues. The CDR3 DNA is TGTGCTAGTGGTTTACCCCAGAACACTGAAGCTTTCTTT. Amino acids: CASGLPQNTEAFF.

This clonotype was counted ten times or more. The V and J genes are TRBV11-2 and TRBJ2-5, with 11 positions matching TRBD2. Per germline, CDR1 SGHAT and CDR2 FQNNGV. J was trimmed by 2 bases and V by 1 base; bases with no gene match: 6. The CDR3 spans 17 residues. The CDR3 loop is CASSLVRGLADQETQYF. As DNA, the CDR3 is TGTGCCAGCAGCTTAGTAAGGGGACTAGCGGATCAAGAGACCCAGTACTTC. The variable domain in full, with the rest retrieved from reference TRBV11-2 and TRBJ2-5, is EAGVAQSPRYKIIEKRQSVAFWCNPISGHATLYWYQQILGQGPKLLIQFQNNGVVDDSQLPKDRFSAERLKGVDSTLKIQPAKLEDSAVYLCASSLVRGLADQETQYFGPGTRLLVL.

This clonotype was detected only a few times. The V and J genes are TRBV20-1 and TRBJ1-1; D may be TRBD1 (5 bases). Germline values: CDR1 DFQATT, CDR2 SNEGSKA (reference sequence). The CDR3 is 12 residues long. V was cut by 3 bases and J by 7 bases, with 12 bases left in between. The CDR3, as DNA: TGCAGTGCTAGTTTGAGGGACGGTGAAGCTTTCTTT. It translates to CSASLRDGEAFF.

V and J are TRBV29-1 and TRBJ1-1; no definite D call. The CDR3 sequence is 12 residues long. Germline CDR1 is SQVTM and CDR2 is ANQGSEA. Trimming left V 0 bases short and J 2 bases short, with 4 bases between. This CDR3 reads CSVEEGNTEAFF. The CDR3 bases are TGCAGCGTTGAAGAGGGAAACACTGAAGCTTTCTTT.

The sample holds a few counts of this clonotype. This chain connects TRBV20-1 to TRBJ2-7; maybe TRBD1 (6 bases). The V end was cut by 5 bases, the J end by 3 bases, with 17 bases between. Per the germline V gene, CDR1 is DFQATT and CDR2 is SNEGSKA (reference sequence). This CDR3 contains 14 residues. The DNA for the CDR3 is TGCAGTGCTTCCGAGGGACACCTTGTCTACGAGCAGTACTTC. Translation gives CSASEGHLVYEQYF.

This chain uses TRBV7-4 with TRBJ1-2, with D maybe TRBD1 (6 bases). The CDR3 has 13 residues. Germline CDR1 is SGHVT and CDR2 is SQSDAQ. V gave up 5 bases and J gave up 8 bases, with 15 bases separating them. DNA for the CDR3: TGTGCCAGCAGCCTCATACAGGGTTCCGGCTACACCTTC. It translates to CASSLIQGSGYTF.

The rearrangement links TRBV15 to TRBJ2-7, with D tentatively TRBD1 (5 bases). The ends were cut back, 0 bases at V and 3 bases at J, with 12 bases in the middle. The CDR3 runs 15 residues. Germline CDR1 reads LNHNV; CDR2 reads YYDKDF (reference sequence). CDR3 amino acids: CATSRESQGDYEQYF. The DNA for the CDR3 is TGTGCCACCAGCAGAGAGTCGCAGGGTGACTACGAGCAGTACTTC.